The clone carrying this TCR beta chain was found a few times. Antigen specificity is unknown. The data were produced by immunoSEQ multiplex PCR, yet TCRdb's version contains in-frame clones alone and is incomplete. The data contain about 85,000 clones, approximately 90% of them singletons. These data originate in a study of graft-versus-host responses after intestinal transplantation. Trimming removed 5 bases from V and 6 bases from J, with 20 bases in between. Germline assignment: CDR1 SEHNR and CDR2 FQNEAQ (reference sequence). This CDR3 region has 15 residues. The clonotype was recovered from a human donor who was the organ donor for an intestinal transplant. Here the sequenced sample was unstimulated CD8+ T cells sorted from spleen or lymph node cells, taken before transplant. This chain links TRBV7-9 with TRBJ2-7; weak D call: TRBD2 (5 bases). The CDR3 loop reads CASSPSARAGTEQYF. CDR3 bases: TGTGCCAGCAGCCCGTCCGCTCGTGCGGGCACCGAGCAGTACTTC.